This TCR beta chain was sequenced in a study of Graves' ophthalmopathy and Graves' hyperthyroidism. Looking at the study overall: Peripheral blood sampling preceded any treatment and occurred at initial diagnosis.

About this clonotype itself: Its target is not known.

The sequenced template was RNA, covering the TCR beta CDR3 region. First-round RT-PCR with HTBI primers preceded a second-round multiplex PCR. MiXCR, run by TCRdb on the multiplex PCR reads, gives a single entry per CDR3 protein. Among approximately 37,000 distinct CDR3 sequences, over 40% were seen once, and the ten largest hold 15% to 20%. Among the exclusions were patients with other autoimmune diseases, uncontrolled infections, pregnancy or lactation. What supplied the PBMCs was more than 7.5 ml of fresh peripheral blood. Broader study findings: The authors also found most expanded thyroid clonotypes above 0.001 frequency in blood.

This sequence was found in an adult man with Graves' ophthalmopathy. Sequencing was carried out using peripheral blood.

The CDR3 DNA sequence: TGCAGTGCTAGAAATGGGGCATGGACTGATAATGAGCAGTTCTTC. Protein sequence: CSARNGAWTDNEQFF. The rearrangement uses TRBV20-1 and TRBJ2-1; D is perhaps TRBD1 or TRBD2 (5 bases each). Trimming shortened V by 2 bases and J by 7 bases, and 18 bases separated the two germline ends. Germline V gives CDR1 DFQATT, CDR2 SNEGSKA (reference sequence). The CDR3 is made up of 15 amino acids.